Listed below are T cell receptor beta chains from one sample, sequenced in a study of cytomegalovirus exposure and HLA in healthy donors. Using immunoSEQ multiplex PCR, the repertoire was profiled, and TCRdb retains in-frame clones only, with some absent. This sample carries over 100,000 clones, about 81% of them seen once, and the ten largest clones take 8.1%. The sample was PBMCs. These receptor sequences come from a woman aged 45-59 years in good health and CMV-seropositive. Each CDR3 is given with its conserved first and last residue. A D gene is named only where the DNA matches it firmly. A clone size is listed for some rows: how often the clone was seen (once, few, many), or a class if it is expanded.

d_call j_call v_call clone_size cdr3_aa cdr3_nt
NA TRBJ2-7 TRBV5-1 NA CASSLVGGGEQYF TGCGCCAGCAGCTTGGTAGGGGGGGGCGAGCAGTACTTC
NA TRBJ2-2 TRBV5-4 NA CASSQDSTTGELFF TGTGCCAGCAGCCAAGACAGCACCACCGGGGAGCTGTTTTTT
NA TRBJ1-3 TRBV30 NA CAWNRDSGNTIYF TGTGCCTGGAACCGAGACTCTGGAAACACCATATATTTT
NA TRBJ1-1 TRBV7-3 NA CASSLSGGTEAFF TGTGCCAGCAGCTTATCCGGGGGCACTGAAGCTTTCTTT
TRBD2 TRBJ2-1 TRBV28 NA CASSLSGTSGSIEQFF TGTGCCAGCAGTTTATCCGGGACTAGCGGGAGTATTGAGCAGTTCTTC
NA TRBJ1-5 TRBV29-1 NA CSVEEEEGVGPQHF TGCAGCGTTGAAGAAGAGGAGGGTGTGGGGCCCCAGCATTTT
TRBD1 TRBJ1-1 TRBV2 NA CASRGTAEGAEAFF TGTGCCAGCAGGGGGACAGCCGAAGGCGCTGAAGCTTTCTTT
NA TRBJ2-5 TRBV2 NA CASKREVQETQYF TGTGCCAGCAAAAGGGAGGTCCAAGAGACCCAGTACTTC
TRBD1 TRBJ1-2 TRBV2 NA CASGDRANYGYTF TGTGCCAGCGGGGACAGGGCTAACTATGGCTACACCTTC
NA TRBJ2-7 TRBV28 once CASSPPLSLDYEQYF TGTGCCAGCAGTCCCCCACTCTCCCTCGACTACGAGCAGTACTTC
NA TRBJ1-1 TRBV18 NA CASSPLLGETEAFF TGTGCCAGCTCACCACTTCTCGGTGAGACTGAAGCTTTCTTT
NA TRBJ2-7 TRBV6-1 NA CAILALVGDEQYF TGTGCCATCCTTGCCCTAGTCGGGGACGAGCAGTACTTC
TRBD2 TRBJ2-1 TRBV7-2 NA CASSLGTSPREQFF TGTGCCAGCAGCTTGGGGACTAGCCCCAGGGAGCAGTTCTTC
TRBD1 TRBJ1-2 TRBV29-1 NA CSVERDRSYGYTF TGCAGCGTTGAGAGGGACAGGTCCTATGGCTACACCTTC
NA TRBJ2-7 TRBV15 NA CATSVGGGFYEQYF TGTGCCACCAGCGTAGGGGGGGGATTTTACGAGCAGTACTTC
NA TRBJ2-7 TRBV6-1 NA CASSSTYYGPYEQYF TGTGCCAGCAGCTCTACGTACTATGGTCCCTACGAGCAGTACTTC
TRBD1 TRBJ2-7 TRBV4-1 NA CASSRLGEGGAGEQYF TGCGCCAGCAGCCGCCTAGGCGAAGGGGGCGCAGGCGAGCAGTACTTC
NA TRBJ1-5 TRBV11-2 NA CASSLFNGQGQHF TGTGCCAGCAGCTTATTTAACGGCCAGGGCCAGCATTTT
TRBD1 TRBJ1-3 TRBV7-9 once CASSLGIGGSSGNTIYF TGTGCCAGCAGCTTAGGTATAGGGGGCAGCTCTGGAAACACCATATATTTT
NA TRBJ2-2 TRBV30 NA CAWAWGVGTGELFF TGTGCCTGGGCGTGGGGGGTCGGGACCGGGGAGCTGTTTTTT
NA TRBJ1-6 TRBV5-4 once CASSQEVGLNSPLHF TGTGCCAGCAGCCAGGAGGTGGGTCTTAATTCACCCCTCCACTTT
TRBD1 TRBJ2-1 TRBV7-2 NA CASSFLQGAGYEQFF TGTGCCAGCAGCTTCCTACAGGGGGCCGGATACGAGCAGTTCTTC
NA TRBJ2-4 TRBV29-1 NA CSVEPRGDIQYF TGCAGCGTTGAACCCAGGGGAGACATTCAGTACTTC
NA TRBJ1-4 TRBV19 NA CASSPNLGQPNEKLFF TGTGCCAGTAGTCCCAACCTCGGACAGCCGAATGAAAAACTGTTTTTT
NA TRBJ1-1 TRBV27 NA CASSLLSGDTEAFF TGTGCCAGCAGTTTATTATCCGGGGATACTGAAGCTTTCTTT
TRBD2 TRBJ2-1 TRBV5-4 NA CASSIGTSGGGDEQFF TGTGCCAGCAGCATCGGGACTAGCGGGGGTGGGGATGAGCAGTTCTTC
NA TRBJ1-1 TRBV9 NA CASSAHVGLNTEAFF TGTGCCAGCAGCGCCCATGTGGGGCTGAACACTGAAGCTTTCTTT
TRBD2 TRBJ2-1 TRBV27 NA CASSLWAGAGYNEQFF TGTGCCAGCAGTTTATGGGCGGGAGCAGGCTACAATGAGCAGTTCTTC
TRBD2 TRBJ2-7 TRBV29-1 NA CSVGLAGGYEQYF TGCAGCGTTGGACTAGCGGGAGGTTACGAGCAGTACTTC
TRBD1 TRBJ2-7 TRBV28 NA CASSLGTGGSYEQYF TGTGCCAGCAGTTTAGGTACAGGGGGGTCCTACGAGCAGTACTTC
TRBD1 TRBJ2-1 TRBV4-3 NA CASSQISGGSYNEQFF TGCGCCAGCAGCCAGATCTCAGGGGGTTCCTACAATGAGCAGTTCTTC
NA TRBJ1-4 TRBV28 NA CASSRDGGWEQIEKLFF TGTGCCAGCAGCCGCGACGGAGGGTGGGAGCAGATAGAAAAACTGTTTTTT
NA TRBJ1-2 TRBV6-5 NA CASSYGYGGNYGYTF TGTGCCAGCAGTTACGGGTACGGGGGTAACTATGGCTACACCTTC
NA TRBJ1-3 TRBV6-5 few CASSERWGLETIYF TGTGCCAGCAGTGAACGTTGGGGGCTGGAGACCATATATTTT
NA TRBJ1-1 TRBV2 NA CASTARGGTEAFF TGTGCCAGCACGGCCCGGGGGGGCACTGAAGCTTTCTTT
NA TRBJ1-5 TRBV15 NA CATSGSNQPQHF TGTGCCACCAGCGGCAGCAATCAGCCCCAGCATTTT
NA TRBJ1-1 TRBV29-1 few CSGQVLNTEAFF TGCAGCGGACAGGTTTTGAACACTGAAGCTTTCTTT
NA TRBJ2-1 TRBV5-1 NA CASSSRGYNEQFF TGCGCCAGCAGCTCCCGGGGCTACAATGAGCAGTTCTTC
NA TRBJ1-3 TRBV14 few CASSRYGGGTTGNTIYF TGTGCCAGCAGCCGCTACGGGGGGGGTACTACCGGAAACACCATATATTTT
NA TRBJ1-1 TRBV7-6 NA CASSLFKGGGVTEAFF TGTGCCAGCAGCTTATTTAAAGGCGGAGGGGTCACTGAAGCTTTCTTT
TRBD2 TRBJ2-7 TRBV27 NA CASSPQRGGEQYF TGTGCCAGCAGTCCCCAACGGGGGGGGGAGCAGTACTTC
TRBD1 TRBJ1-2 TRBV2 NA CASSGGQTYGYTF TGTGCCAGCAGTGGGGGACAGACCTACGGCTACACCTTC
TRBD1 TRBJ2-7 TRBV7-9 NA CASSLSRDSSYEQYF TGTGCCAGCAGCTTGTCCCGGGACAGTTCCTACGAGCAGTACTTC
TRBD1 TRBJ1-3 TRBV28 NA CASSLRNRGPNTIYF TGTGCCAGCAGTTTACGTAACAGGGGTCCCAACACCATATATTTT
NA TRBJ1-2 TRBV20-1 NA CSGGGAYGYTF TGCAGCGGGGGAGGGGCCTATGGCTACACCTTC
TRBD1 TRBJ2-7 TRBV10-2 few CATSTGLAADRVLNEQYF TGCGCCACCAGCACTGGACTCGCCGCGGACAGGGTCTTGAACGAGCAGTACTTC
NA TRBJ2-2 TRBV30 NA CAWSVGAGDGELFF TGTGCCTGGAGTGTTGGGGCAGGGGACGGGGAGCTGTTTTTT
NA TRBJ2-7 TRBV30 once CAWSVTRSSYEQYF TGTGCCTGGAGTGTAACTCGGAGCTCCTACGAGCAGTACTTC
NA TRBJ2-5 TRBV5-1 NA CASGELQETQYF TGCGCCAGCGGAGAATTGCAGGAGACCCAGTACTTC
NA TRBJ2-7 TRBV30 NA CAWSVGQGTSYEQYF TGTGCCTGGAGTGTAGGGCAGGGAACCTCCTACGAGCAGTACTTC
NA TRBJ2-7 TRBV6-5 NA CASSARAREQYF TGTGCCAGCAGTGCCAGGGCTCGGGAGCAGTACTTC
TRBD1 TRBJ2-3 TRBV6-4 NA CASSRQSGQGGDTQYF TGTGCCAGCTCACGGCAATCGGGACAGGGTGGAGATACGCAGTATTTT
NA TRBJ1-2 TRBV5-1 few CASSLDDYGYTF TGCGCCAGCAGCCTAGATGACTATGGCTACACCTTC
TRBD2 TRBJ2-1 TRBV27 NA CASSGPSGRAREQFF TGTGCCAGCAGTGGTCCTAGCGGGAGGGCCCGAGAGCAGTTCTTC
NA TRBJ1-2 TRBV2 once CASSESGYGYTF TGTGCCAGCAGTGAAAGCGGTTATGGCTACACCTTC
TRBD1 TRBJ1-1 TRBV7-6 once CASSIITGGIGAGGTEAFF TGTGCCAGCAGCATAATCACAGGGGGCATAGGGGCAGGGGGCACTGAAGCTTTCTTT
NA TRBJ1-5 TRBV18 NA CASSAGDGGNQPQHF TGTGCCAGCTCAGCAGGAGACGGGGGCAATCAGCCCCAGCATTTT
NA TRBJ2-1 TRBV27 NA CASSSIAKSSYNEQFF TGTGCCAGCAGTTCGATAGCGAAGAGCTCCTACAATGAGCAGTTCTTC